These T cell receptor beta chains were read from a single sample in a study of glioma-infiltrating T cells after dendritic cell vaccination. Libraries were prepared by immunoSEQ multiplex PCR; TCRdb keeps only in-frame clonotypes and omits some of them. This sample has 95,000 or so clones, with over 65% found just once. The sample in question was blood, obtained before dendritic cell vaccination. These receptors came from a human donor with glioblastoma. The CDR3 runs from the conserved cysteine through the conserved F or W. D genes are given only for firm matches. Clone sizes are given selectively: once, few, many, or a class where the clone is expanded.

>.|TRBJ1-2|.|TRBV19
CASSTRFHGYTF
TGTGCCAGTAGTACGAGGTTCCATGGCTACACCTTC
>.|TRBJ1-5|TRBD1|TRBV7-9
CASSLGRTGGYQPQHF
TGTGCCAGCAGCTTAGGGAGGACAGGGGGCTATCAGCCCCAGCATTTT
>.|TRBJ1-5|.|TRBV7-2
CASSPTTRGQPQHF
TGTGCCAGCAGCCCGACGACGAGAGGACAGCCCCAGCATTTT
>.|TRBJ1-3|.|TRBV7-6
CASSLSGTLVSGNTIYF
TGTGCCAGCAGCTTATCGGGGACATTAGTCTCTGGAAACACCATATATTTT
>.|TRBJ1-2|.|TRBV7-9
CASSLGQGFDGYTF
TGTGCCAGCAGCTTAGGGCAGGGATTCGATGGCTACACCTTC
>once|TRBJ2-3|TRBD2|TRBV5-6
CASSLGLGTNTDTQYF
TGTGCCAGCAGCTTGGGCCTGGGGACTAACACAGATACGCAGTATTTT
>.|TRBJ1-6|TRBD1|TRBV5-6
CASSWTGGGYNSPLHF
TGTGCCAGCAGCTGGACAGGGGGCGGCTATAATTCACCCCTCCACTTT
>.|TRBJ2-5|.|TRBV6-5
CASSLGPQETQYF
TGTGCCAGCAGTTTGGGCCCCCAAGAGACCCAGTACTTC
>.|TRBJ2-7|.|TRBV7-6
CASSPDRDQTYEQYF
TGTGCCAGCAGCCCCGACAGAGACCAAACCTACGAGCAGTACTTC
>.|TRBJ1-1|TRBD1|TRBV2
CASRNRGRTEAFF
TGTGCCAGCAGGAACAGGGGAAGGACTGAAGCTTTCTTT
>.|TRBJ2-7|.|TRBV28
CASSLSGGYEQYF
TGTGCCAGCAGTTTAAGTGGGGGGTACGAGCAGTACTTC
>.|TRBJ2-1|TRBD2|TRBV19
CASSISLAGSEQFF
TGTGCCAGTAGTATCAGCCTAGCGGGGAGTGAGCAGTTCTTC
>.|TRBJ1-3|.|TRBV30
CAWNGGRSSGNTIYF
TGTGCCTGGAACGGCGGCCGAAGCTCTGGAAACACCATATATTTT
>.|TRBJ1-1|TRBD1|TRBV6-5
CASSYTTGDDTEAFF
TGTGCCAGCAGTTACACGACAGGGGATGACACTGAAGCTTTCTTT
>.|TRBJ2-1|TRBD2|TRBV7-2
CASSLGAWGSGGQFF
TGTGCCAGCAGCTTAGGGGCCTGGGGTAGCGGGGGCCAGTTCTTC
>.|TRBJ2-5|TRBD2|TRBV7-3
CASSLSGTSGLQETQYF
TGTGCCAGCAGCTTGTCCGGGACTAGCGGTCTACAAGAGACCCAGTACTTC
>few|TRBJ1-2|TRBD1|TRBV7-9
CASSPGQGNYGYTF
TGTGCCAGCAGCCCCGGACAGGGTAACTATGGCTACACCTTC
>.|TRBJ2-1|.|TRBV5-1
CASSLAGMYNEQFF
TGCGCCAGCAGCTTGGCGGGAATGTACAATGAGCAGTTCTTC
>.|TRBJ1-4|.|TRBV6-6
CASKGEKLFF
TGTGCCAGCAAAGGAGAGAAACTGTTTTTT
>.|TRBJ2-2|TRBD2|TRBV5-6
CASSFLIAGAYTGELFF
TGTGCCAGCAGCTTCCTAATAGCGGGGGCCTACACCGGGGAGCTGTTTTTT
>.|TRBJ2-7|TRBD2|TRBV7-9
CASSSGLANEQYF
TGTGCCAGCAGCTCTGGACTAGCGAACGAGCAGTACTTC
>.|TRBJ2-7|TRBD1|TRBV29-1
CSVEETGETYEQYF
TGCAGCGTTGAGGAGACAGGGGAAACCTACGAGCAGTACTTC
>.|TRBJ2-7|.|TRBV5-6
CASSLYSGTYEQYF
TGTGCCAGCAGCTTGTATAGCGGTACCTACGAGCAGTACTTC
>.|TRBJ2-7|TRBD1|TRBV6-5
CASSYGRGSVYEQYF
TGTGCCAGCAGTTACGGCAGGGGGTCGGTCTACGAGCAGTACTTC
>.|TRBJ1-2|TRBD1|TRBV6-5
CARWKGAIYGYTF
TGTGCCAGATGGAAGGGGGCAATCTATGGCTACACCTTC
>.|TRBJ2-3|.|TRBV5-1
CASSLSTQTDTQYF
TGCGCCAGCAGCTTATCAACACAGACAGATACGCAGTATTTT
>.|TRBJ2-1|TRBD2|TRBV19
CASSVPGTSGIREQFF
TGTGCCAGTAGTGTCCCCGGGACTAGCGGGATTCGAGAGCAGTTCTTC
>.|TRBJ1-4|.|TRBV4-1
CASSPQWGGTEKLFF
TGCGCCAGCAGCCCCCAGTGGGGGGGGACGGAAAAACTGTTTTTT
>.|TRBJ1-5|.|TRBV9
CASSPAGIRQPQHF
TGTGCCAGCAGCCCGGCGGGGATTCGACAGCCCCAGCATTTT
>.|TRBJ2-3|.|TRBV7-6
CASSLAAHTDTQYF
TGTGCCAGCAGCTTAGCAGCCCACACAGATACGCAGTATTTT
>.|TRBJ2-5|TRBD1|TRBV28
CASSLIGDSSQETQYF
TGTGCCAGCAGTTTAATTGGGGACAGCTCCCAGGAGACCCAGTACTTC
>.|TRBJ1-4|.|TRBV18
CASSPRTASNEKLFF
TGTGCCAGCTCACCAAGAACAGCATCTAATGAAAAACTGTTTTTT
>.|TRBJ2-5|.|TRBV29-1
CSVEDSVRRHETQYF
TGCAGCGTTGAAGATTCGGTGCGAAGACACGAGACCCAGTACTTC
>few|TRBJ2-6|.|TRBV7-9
CASSLGLSGANVLTF
TGTGCCAGCAGCTTAGGTCTCTCTGGGGCCAACGTCCTGACTTTC
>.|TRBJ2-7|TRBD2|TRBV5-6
CASSFFRLAGAGLIEQYF
TGTGCCAGCAGCTTTTTTCGACTAGCGGGAGCGGGGCTGATCGAGCAGTACTTC
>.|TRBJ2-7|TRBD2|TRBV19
CASSWSSGSYEQYF
TGTGCCAGTAGTTGGTCTAGCGGGAGCTACGAGCAGTACTTC
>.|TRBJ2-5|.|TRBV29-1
CSVVSPETQYF
TGCAGCGTTGTCTCCCCGGAGACCCAGTACTTC
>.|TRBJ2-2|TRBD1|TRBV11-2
CASSPGTGGHTGELFF
TGTGCCAGCAGCCCCGGGACAGGGGGGCACACCGGGGAGCTGTTTTTT
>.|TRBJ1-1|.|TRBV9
CASNDGLHTEAFF
TGTGCCAGCAACGATGGGCTGCACACTGAAGCTTTCTTT